Listed below are T cell receptor beta chains from one sample, sequenced in a study of T cell repertoires in ileal Crohn's disease. The repertoire was sequenced with immunoSEQ multiplex PCR; TCRdb's copy has only in-frame clones and lacks some. The sample lists several thousand clones, approximately 79% seen once, with 2.9% in the top ten. Sequencing was performed on ileal tissue. These TCRs come from an adult with Crohn's disease. The CDR3 runs from the conserved cysteine through the conserved F or W. Fields, in order: V gene, clone size, D gene, J gene, CDR3 protein, CDR3 DNA. A D gene is named only where the DNA matches it firmly. Clone size is shown for a subset of rows, as once, few, many or a class of expanded clone.

v_call: TRBV5-8
clone_size: once
d_call: NA
j_call: TRBJ1-5
cdr3_aa: CASSFQPSTKANQPQHF
cdr3_nt: TGTGCCAGCAGCTTCCAGCCCTCCACTAAAGCGAATCAGCCCCAGCATTTT

v_call: TRBV29-1
clone_size: NA
d_call: NA
j_call: TRBJ1-5
cdr3_aa: CSVEGGRDQPQHF
cdr3_nt: TGCAGCGTTGAGGGAGGTCGGGATCAGCCCCAGCATTTT

v_call: TRBV4-1
clone_size: NA
d_call: TRBD2
j_call: TRBJ2-1
cdr3_aa: CASSPQAGLPNEQFF
cdr3_nt: TGCGCCAGCAGCCCCCAAGCGGGGCTACCCAATGAGCAGTTCTTC

v_call: TRBV7-9
clone_size: NA
d_call: NA
j_call: TRBJ1-1
cdr3_aa: CASSLVSVNTEAFF
cdr3_nt: TGTGCCAGCAGCTTAGTGTCGGTGAACACTGAAGCTTTCTTT

v_call: TRBV6-5
clone_size: NA
d_call: TRBD2
j_call: TRBJ2-7
cdr3_aa: CASSFVTTSGSYEQYF
cdr3_nt: TGTGCCAGCAGTTTCGTTACGACTAGCGGCTCCTACGAGCAGTACTTC

v_call: TRBV5-1
clone_size: once
d_call: NA
j_call: TRBJ2-5
cdr3_aa: CASSLGELQETQYF
cdr3_nt: TGCGCCAGCAGCTTGGGTGAGCTCCAAGAGACCCAGTACTTC

v_call: TRBV18
clone_size: NA
d_call: TRBD1
j_call: TRBJ2-7
cdr3_aa: CASSPRRGQGHEQYF
cdr3_nt: TGTGCCAGCTCACCACGCCGGGGACAGGGCCACGAGCAGTACTTC

v_call: TRBV5-1
clone_size: NA
d_call: TRBD2
j_call: TRBJ2-2
cdr3_aa: CASSTPSGATGELFF
cdr3_nt: TGCGCCAGCAGCACCCCTAGCGGGGCCACCGGGGAGCTGTTTTTT

v_call: TRBV6-1
clone_size: NA
d_call: TRBD1
j_call: TRBJ1-1
cdr3_aa: CATRPGGTEAFF
cdr3_nt: TGTGCCACTCGTCCAGGGGGCACTGAAGCTTTCTTT

v_call: TRBV23-1
clone_size: NA
d_call: NA
j_call: TRBJ2-7
cdr3_aa: CASRRTVSYEQYF
cdr3_nt: TGCGCCAGCAGGCGGACTGTCTCCTACGAGCAGTACTTC

v_call: TRBV5-1
clone_size: NA
d_call: TRBD2
j_call: TRBJ2-7
cdr3_aa: CASSPGTSGDLYEQYF
cdr3_nt: TGCGCCAGCAGCCCAGGGACTAGCGGGGATCTCTACGAGCAGTACTTC

v_call: TRBV6-4
clone_size: NA
d_call: TRBD1
j_call: TRBJ1-4
cdr3_aa: CASSRDSNEKLFF
cdr3_nt: TGTGCCAGCAGCCGGGACAGTAATGAAAAACTGTTTTTT

v_call: TRBV28
clone_size: few
d_call: NA
j_call: TRBJ1-2
cdr3_aa: CASSFVAGAYTF
cdr3_nt: TGTGCCAGCAGTTTCGTGGCAGGGGCCTACACCTTC

v_call: TRBV7-8
clone_size: NA
d_call: TRBD1
j_call: TRBJ2-7
cdr3_aa: CASSLRDRSYEQYF
cdr3_nt: TGTGCCAGCAGCTTAAGGGACAGATCCTACGAGCAGTACTTC

v_call: TRBV7-6
clone_size: NA
d_call: TRBD2
j_call: TRBJ2-2
cdr3_aa: CASRMGASGGSRELFF
cdr3_nt: TGTGCCAGCAGGATGGGGGCTAGCGGGGGCAGCCGGGAGCTGTTTTTT

v_call: TRBV11-2
clone_size: few
d_call: NA
j_call: TRBJ2-1
cdr3_aa: CASSAARSHNEQFF
cdr3_nt: TGTGCCAGCAGCGCCGCGCGATCACACAATGAGCAGTTCTTC

v_call: TRBV5-1
clone_size: NA
d_call: NA
j_call: TRBJ1-1
cdr3_aa: CASSLGQGSTEAFF
cdr3_nt: TGCGCCAGCAGCTTGGGTCAGGGGAGCACTGAAGCTTTCTTT

v_call: TRBV27
clone_size: NA
d_call: NA
j_call: TRBJ2-7
cdr3_aa: CASSLSIQNEQYF
cdr3_nt: TGTGCCAGCAGTTTATCGATACAAAACGAGCAGTACTTC

v_call: TRBV5-4
clone_size: NA
d_call: TRBD2
j_call: TRBJ2-5
cdr3_aa: CASSFGGGQETQYF
cdr3_nt: TGTGCCAGCAGCTTCGGGGGGGGGCAGGAGACCCAGTACTTC

v_call: TRBV6-1
clone_size: NA
d_call: TRBD1
j_call: TRBJ1-1
cdr3_aa: CASSEGLGQGASEAFF
cdr3_nt: TGTGCCAGCAGTGAAGGGTTGGGACAGGGGGCTTCTGAAGCTTTCTTT

v_call: TRBV10-3
clone_size: NA
d_call: TRBD2
j_call: TRBJ2-2
cdr3_aa: CAISEWTSGRAGELFF
cdr3_nt: TGTGCCATCAGTGAGTGGACTAGCGGGAGAGCCGGGGAGCTGTTTTTT

v_call: TRBV5-6
clone_size: NA
d_call: TRBD1
j_call: TRBJ1-5
cdr3_aa: CASSLGVGAGGRPQHF
cdr3_nt: TGTGCCAGCAGCTTGGGGGTTGGGGCAGGGGGTCGACCCCAGCATTTT

v_call: TRBV30
clone_size: NA
d_call: NA
j_call: TRBJ1-1
cdr3_aa: CASTWVGPGTEAFF
cdr3_nt: TGTGCCTCAACATGGGTGGGGCCGGGTACTGAAGCTTTCTTT

v_call: TRBV11-2
clone_size: NA
d_call: NA
j_call: TRBJ1-3
cdr3_aa: CASSLGDRSGNTIYF
cdr3_nt: TGTGCCAGCAGCTTAGGCGACAGGTCTGGAAACACCATATATTTT

v_call: TRBV9
clone_size: NA
d_call: NA
j_call: TRBJ2-1
cdr3_aa: CASSANSYNEQFF
cdr3_nt: TGTGCCAGCAGCGCAAACAGTTACAATGAGCAGTTCTTC

v_call: TRBV5-4
clone_size: NA
d_call: TRBD1
j_call: TRBJ2-1
cdr3_aa: CASSPRTGTNEQFF
cdr3_nt: TGTGCCAGCAGCCCCCGGACAGGGACAAATGAGCAGTTCTTC

v_call: TRBV4-2
clone_size: once
d_call: NA
j_call: TRBJ2-3
cdr3_aa: CASSQEGPPRTDTQYF
cdr3_nt: TGTGCCAGCAGCCAAGAGGGCCCTCCCCGCACAGATACGCAGTATTTT

v_call: TRBV27
clone_size: NA
d_call: NA
j_call: TRBJ2-5
cdr3_aa: CASSFTGEVWETQYF
cdr3_nt: TGTGCCAGCAGTTTTACAGGGGAGGTCTGGGAGACCCAGTACTTC

v_call: TRBV27
clone_size: NA
d_call: TRBD1
j_call: TRBJ2-3
cdr3_aa: CASSPGQGAWTDTQYF
cdr3_nt: TGTGCCAGCAGTCCCGGGCAGGGGGCTTGGACAGATACGCAGTATTTT